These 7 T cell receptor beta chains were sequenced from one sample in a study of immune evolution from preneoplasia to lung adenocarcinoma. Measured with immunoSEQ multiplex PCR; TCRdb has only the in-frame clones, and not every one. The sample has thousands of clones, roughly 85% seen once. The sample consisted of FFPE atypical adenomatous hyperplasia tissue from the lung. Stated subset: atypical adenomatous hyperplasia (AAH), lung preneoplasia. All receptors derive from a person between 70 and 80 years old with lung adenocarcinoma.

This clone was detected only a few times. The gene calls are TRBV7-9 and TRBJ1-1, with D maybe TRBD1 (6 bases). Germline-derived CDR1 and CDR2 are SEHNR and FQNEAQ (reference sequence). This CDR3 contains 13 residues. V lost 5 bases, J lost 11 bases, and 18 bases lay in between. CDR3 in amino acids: CASSAEQGVEAFF. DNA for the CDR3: TGTGCCAGCAGCGCCGAACAGGGCGTCGAGGCTTTCTTT.

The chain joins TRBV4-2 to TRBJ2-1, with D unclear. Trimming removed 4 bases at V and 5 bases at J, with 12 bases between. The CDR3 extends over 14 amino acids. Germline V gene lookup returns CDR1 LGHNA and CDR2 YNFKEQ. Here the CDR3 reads CASSREKYNNEQFF. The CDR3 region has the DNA TGTGCCAGCAGCCGCGAGAAATACAACAATGAGCAGTTCTTC.

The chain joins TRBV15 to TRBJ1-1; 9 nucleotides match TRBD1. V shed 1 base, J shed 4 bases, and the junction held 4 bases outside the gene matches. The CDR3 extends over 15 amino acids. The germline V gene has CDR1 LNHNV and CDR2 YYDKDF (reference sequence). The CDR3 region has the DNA TGTGCCACCAGCAGAGGAGGGACAGGGCCCACTGAAGCTTTCTTT. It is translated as CATSRGGTGPTEAFF.

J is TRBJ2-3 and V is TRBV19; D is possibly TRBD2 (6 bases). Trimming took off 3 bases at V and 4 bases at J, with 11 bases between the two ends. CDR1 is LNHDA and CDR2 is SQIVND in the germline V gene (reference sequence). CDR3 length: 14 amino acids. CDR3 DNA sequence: TGTGCCAGTAGTATCGGGGGTGGTGCAGATACGCAGTATTTT. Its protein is CASSIGGGADTQYF.

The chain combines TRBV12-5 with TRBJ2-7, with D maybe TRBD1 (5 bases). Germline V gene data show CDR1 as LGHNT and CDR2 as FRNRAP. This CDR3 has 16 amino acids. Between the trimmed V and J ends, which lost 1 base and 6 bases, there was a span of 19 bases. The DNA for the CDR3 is TGTGCTAGTGGTTTGGCGACAGAGAGCCGGCCTTGCGAGCAGTACTTC. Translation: CASGLATESRPCEQYF.

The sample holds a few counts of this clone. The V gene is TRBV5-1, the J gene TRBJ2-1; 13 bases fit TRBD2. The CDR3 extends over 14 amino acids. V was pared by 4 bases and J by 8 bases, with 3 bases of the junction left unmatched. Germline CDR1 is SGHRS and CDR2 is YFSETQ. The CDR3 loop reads CASSGGLAGDEQFF. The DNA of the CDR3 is TGCGCCAGCAGCGGAGGACTAGCGGGAGATGAGCAGTTCTTC.

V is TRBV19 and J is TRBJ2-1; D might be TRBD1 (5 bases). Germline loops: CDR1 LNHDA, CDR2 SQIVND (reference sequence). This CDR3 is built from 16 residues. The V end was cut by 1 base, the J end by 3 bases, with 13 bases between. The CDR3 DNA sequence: TGTGCCAGTAGTATAGGTCCAGGGTTTGGCTACAATGAGCAGTTCTTC. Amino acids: CASSIGPGFGYNEQFF.